This TCR beta chain was profiled in a study of TIL therapy for anti-PD-1-resistant metastatic lung cancer. Background on the study: Tumors had a median PD-L1 proportion score of around 6.4%.

The CDR3 sequence is 13 residues long. Germline CDR1 LGHNA, CDR2 YNFKEQ. Trimming removed 0 bases at V and 8 bases at J, with 5 bases between. Time point indicated: pre-treatment sample, taken before nivolumab and TIL therapy. Adults with stage 4 NSCLC were enrolled in a phase I trial. Sequencing used immunoSEQ v3. Sequencing depth was around 2.2 million read pairs for survey level, roughly 5-6 million for deep. Assay: immunoSEQ multiplex PCR; the TCRdb copy retains only in-frame clones and omits some. The repertoire holds 50,000 to 60,000 clones, roughly 77% seen once, with about 2.7% in the top ten. This clone was picked up a small number of times.

This clonotype was obtained from a person aged 25 to 80 with non-small cell lung cancer. The sequences come from blood, collected at baseline. The chain recombines TRBV4-2 with TRBJ1-6; no reliable D call. Written as DNA, the CDR3 is TGTGCCAGCAGCCAAGATCTCCATTCACCCCTCCACTTT. This encodes CASSQDLHSPLHF.